The source of this TCR beta chain is a study of spatial heterogeneity in lung cancer. About the research overall: Sequencing consistently turned up more beta-chain sequences than alpha-chain sequences.

The CDR3 consists of 17 residues. With 0 bases clipped from V and 4 bases from J, the junction kept 6 bases outside the gene matches. The germline V gene has CDR1 SGHAT and CDR2 FQNNGV. Study-level findings and limits: Approximate estimated coverage of tumor T cells amounted to about 7% for alpha and roughly 14% for beta chains. It was found that expanded intratumoral alpha and beta TCR counts tracked tumor mutation counts.

This clonotype showed up many times. Its target is unknown. This beta chain is a stray sequence in a library constructed for alpha chains; its clone size is not meaningful. TCRdb re-derived calls from the 5' RACE reads in MiXCR, one entry per CDR3 protein. The sample contains approximately 8,800 distinct CDR3 sequences, around 13% of which appear only once. Time point: sample taken at primary tumor resection. The donors, 72 patients with untreated early-stage non-small cell lung cancer, provided the samples. Sequencing covered unsorted whole RNA taken from tumor, nontumor lung or frozen PBMC. The chain combines TRBV11-2 with TRBJ2-2; 9 bases agree with TRBD2. This specimen consisted of lung tumor tissue, obtained at surgery. This clonotype was obtained from a male donor with early-stage non-small cell lung cancer. The CDR3 DNA follows: TGTGCCAGCAGCTTAGAGGTTCTAGCGGGGCTCACCGGGGAGCTGTTTTTT. Translation: CASSLEVLAGLTGELFF.